The 18 T cell receptor beta chains in this list originate from one sample, sequenced in a study of blood T cell repertoires in COVID-19. Libraries were prepared by immunoSEQ multiplex PCR; TCRdb keeps only in-frame clonotypes and omits some of them. Among more than 110,000 clones listed, about three quarters were seen once. The sequencing sample was made of peripheral blood. All receptors come from a woman aged 50 to 65 with active or convalescent COVID-19.

The V and J genes are TRBV6-5 and TRBJ2-7, with D tentatively TRBD2 (5 bases). Trimming took off 8 bases at V and 6 bases at J, with 14 bases between the two ends. The CDR3 sequence is 12 residues long. The germline CDR1 and CDR2 sequences are MNHEY and SVGAGI. The CDR3 nucleotides are TGTGCCAGCGTCGGGGTCCGAGTCGAGCAGTACTTC. This encodes CASVGVRVEQYF.

This CDR3 is CASSLNSGRVIDTQYF. The DNA for the CDR3 is TGTGCCAGCAGCTTAAATAGCGGGAGAGTCATAGATACGCAGTATTTT. The chain has TRBV11-3 and TRBJ2-3; 9 nucleotides agree with TRBD2. V gave up 2 bases and J gave up 5 bases; unmatched junction bases: 8. This CDR3 has 16 residues. CDR1 and CDR2 (germline): SGHNT, YENEEA.

V gene TRBV7-2 combines with J gene TRBJ2-2; D may be TRBD1 (5 bases). There are 15 residues in the CDR3. Germline loops: CDR1 SGHTA, CDR2 FQGNSA. The V end was cut by 1 base, the J end by 3 bases, with 9 bases between. The CDR3 protein is CASSLERRDTGELFF. Written as DNA, the CDR3 is TGTGCCAGCAGCTTAGAACGCAGGGACACCGGGGAGCTGTTTTTT.

This clone was seen a single time. This chain uses TRBV21-1 with TRBJ2-1; the table gives TRBD1 as D, unverified against the DNA. TRBV21-1 is classified as a pseudogene. The CDR3 is 16 residues long. CDR3 protein: CASSLVRQASNNEQFF. Here the CDR3 DNA reads TGTGCCAGCAGCCTAGTACGACAGGCTAGTAACAATGAGCAGTTCTTC.

This clone was recorded a few times. J is TRBJ1-2 and V is TRBV6-2 or TRBV6-3; tentatively, D is TRBD1 (5 bases). Trimming removed 0 bases at V and 7 bases at J, with 9 bases between. The CDR3 has 13 residues. The germline V gene has CDR1 MNHEY and CDR2 SVGEGT. CDR3 protein: CASSYSQGGGYTF. CDR3 coding DNA: TGTGCCAGCAGTTACTCGCAGGGCGGTGGCTACACCTTC.

V gene TRBV6-5 combines with J gene TRBJ1-4; D is ambiguous. V lost 2 bases, J lost 8 bases, and 6 bases lay in between. The CDR3 totals 12 residues. From germline, CDR1 is MNHEY and CDR2 SVGAGI. This CDR3 is CASSYGQEKLFF. The CDR3, as DNA: TGTGCCAGCAGTTACGGGCAGGAAAAACTGTTTTTT.

This clone was found a few times. This sequence joins TRBV10-1 and TRBJ1-6; unclear D gene. Germline CDR1 and CDR2: WNHNN and SYGVQD (reference sequence). The CDR3 covers 20 residues. V shed 6 bases and J shed 6 bases, with 30 bases lying between them. CDR3: CASSPRVACLPASINSPLHF. The DNA of the CDR3 is TGCGCCAGCAGCCCCCGGGTCGCGTGTCTACCGGCCTCAATTAATTCACCCCTCCACTTT.

The genes are TRBV30 and TRBJ1-5; 9 bases align to TRBD1. Germline V gene lookup returns CDR1 GTSNPN and CDR2 SVGIG (reference sequence). This CDR3 region has 14 residues. Germline trimming cut 3 bases from V and 7 bases from J; bases unmatched to any gene: 7. CDR3 DNA sequence: TGTGCCTGGAGGGATAACAGGGGGCAACAGCCCCAGCATTTT. This sequence encodes CAWRDNRGQQPQHF.

The gene calls are TRBV2 and TRBJ1-5, with a weak D call TRBD1 (5 bases). V shed 6 bases and J shed 2 bases, with 17 bases lying between them. Germline CDR1 reads SNHLY; CDR2 reads FYNNEI. This CDR3 is 16 amino acids long. CDR3 sequence (DNA): TGTGCCAGCAGGGCCTCCGAAGGGGCCCGCAATCAGCCCCAGCATTTT. Translated, it gives CASRASEGARNQPQHF.

This clone is a singleton in its sample. The genes are TRBV19 and TRBJ1-5; D perhaps matches TRBD1 (5 bases). CDR3 size: 14 residues. Germline CDR1 and CDR2: LNHDA and SQIVND (reference sequence). The V end was cut by 5 bases, the J end by 4 bases, with 12 bases between. CDR3 bases: TGTGCCAGTAGTGAACAGGCAGGGAATCAGCCCCAGCATTTT. Translating it yields CASSEQAGNQPQHF.

There are a few counts of this clone. V is TRBV7-2 and J is TRBJ2-7; TRBD2 matches at 8 bases. Per the germline V gene, CDR1 is SGHTA and CDR2 is FQGNSA. This CDR3 has 15 amino acids. J lost 2 bases, V lost 3 bases, and 6 bases had no gene match. The CDR3 DNA reads TGTGCCAGCAGCTTTGGACTAGCAGAGACCTACGAGCAGTACTTC. This gives the protein CASSFGLAETYEQYF. The full variable domain, with the rest looked up from reference TRBV7-2 and TRBJ2-7, is GAGVSQSPSNKVTEKGKDVELRCDPISGHTALYWYRQSLGQGLEFLIYFQGNSAPDKSGLPSDRFSAERTGGSVSTLTIQRTQQEDSAVYLCASSFGLAETYEQYFGPGTRLTVT.

The chain joins TRBV27 to TRBJ1-2; the D gene is possibly TRBD1 (6 bases). The CDR3 totals 14 residues. Looked up from germline, CDR1 is MNHEY and CDR2 is SMNVEV (reference sequence). The germline V and J ends were trimmed by 0 bases and 4 bases, with 9 bases remaining between them. The CDR3, as DNA: TGTGCCAGCAGTTTATCGGGACACCGCTATGGCTACACCTTC. Amino acid sequence: CASSLSGHRYGYTF.

The CDR3 here is CASSLAVAGGPETQYF. The CDR3 DNA reads as TGTGCCAGCAGCTTAGCCGTAGCGGGGGGGCCCGAGACCCAGTACTTC. The chain combines TRBV7-6 with TRBJ2-5, with TRBD2 matching over 11 bases. The CDR3 sequence is 16 residues long. The J segment lost 5 bases and the V segment lost 0 bases, leaving 5 bases of the junction unmatched. The germline gives CDR1 SGHVS, CDR2 FNYEAQ.

The chain links TRBV6-1 to TRBJ1-2, with no clear D. Germline V gene lookup returns CDR1 MNHNS and CDR2 SASEGT. Trimming stripped 2 bases from V and 3 bases from J, with 10 bases between. The CDR3 has 14 residues. CDR3 nucleotide sequence: TGTGCCAGCAGTGAAACGACGGGAGACTATGGCTACACCTTC. Protein: CASSETTGDYGYTF.

This clone occurred once. J is TRBJ2-1 and V is TRBV18, with 11 positions matching TRBD1. This CDR3 has 16 residues. Germline CDR1 is KGHSH and CDR2 is LQKENI. The trim removed 3 bases at V and 6 bases at J, leaving 7 bases unmatched. The CDR3 DNA is TGTGCCAGCTCACCCGGCCCGGGACAGGGGGGCAATGAGCAGTTCTTC. Protein product: CASSPGPGQGGNEQFF.

The chain links TRBV9 to TRBJ1-1, with 7 bases aligning to TRBD1. Germline CDR1 and CDR2: SGDLS and YYNGEE. The CDR3 runs 14 residues. Losses at the gene ends were 4 bases for V and 1 base for J; bases not matched to a gene: 4. DNA of the CDR3: TGTGCCAGCAGCAGAACAGGGGCGAACACTGAAGCTTTCTTT. Protein: CASSRTGANTEAFF.

This clone was found a few times. The rearrangement links TRBV29-1 to TRBJ1-2; D is unclear. Germline CDR1 reads SQVTM; CDR2 reads ANQGSEA. V lost 3 bases to trimming and J lost 4 bases, with 15 bases between them. This CDR3 has 14 amino acids. The CDR3 sequence is CSVDPGGKGYGYTF. DNA for the CDR3: TGCAGCGTTGATCCCGGCGGGAAGGGCTATGGCTACACCTTC.

The V gene is TRBV5-6, the J gene TRBJ2-7; weak D call: TRBD1 (6 bases). The CDR3 consists of 14 residues. Germline CDR1 and CDR2: SGHDT and YYEEEE. V was trimmed by 4 bases and J by 7 bases, leaving 18 bases between them. For the CDR3, the DNA is TGTGCCAGCAGCACCCGTGCGTGGGGGCAGGAGCAGTACTTC. Translating gives CASSTRAWGQEQYF.